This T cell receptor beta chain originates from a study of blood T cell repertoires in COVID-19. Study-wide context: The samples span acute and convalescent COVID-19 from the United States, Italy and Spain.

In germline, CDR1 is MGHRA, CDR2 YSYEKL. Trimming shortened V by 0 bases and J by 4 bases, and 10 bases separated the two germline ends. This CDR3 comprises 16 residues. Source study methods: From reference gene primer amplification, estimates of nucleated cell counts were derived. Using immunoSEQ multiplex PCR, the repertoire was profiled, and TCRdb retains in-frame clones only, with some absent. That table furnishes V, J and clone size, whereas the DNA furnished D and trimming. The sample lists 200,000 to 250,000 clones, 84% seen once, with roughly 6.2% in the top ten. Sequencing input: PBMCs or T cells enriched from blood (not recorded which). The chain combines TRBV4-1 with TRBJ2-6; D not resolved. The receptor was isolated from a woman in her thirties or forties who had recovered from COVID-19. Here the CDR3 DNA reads TGCGCCAGCAGCCAAGATCGCAGAACCGGGGCCAACGTCCTGACTTTC. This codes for CASSQDRRTGANVLTF.